A selection of T cell receptor beta chains follows, all from one sample in a study of human T cells and chemical hapten exposure. TCRdb redid the calling of the RACE reads with MiXCR, one entry per CDR3 protein. Of some 360,000 distinct CDR3 sequences listed, less than 6.5% were seen once; the top ten hold just over 2.5%. The sample in question was whole blood, obtained in connection with sensitization to the hapten diphenylcyclopropenone (DPC). The source is a woman aged 45 to 65 with alopecia areata. Some clones in this sample may be carry-over from other donors' samples. Each CDR3 is given with its conserved first and last residue. Fields, in order: CDR3 protein, CDR3 DNA, clone size, CDR3 length, J gene, V gene, D gene. D genes are given only for firm matches. Expanded clones get a size class; other rows say once, few or many, or leave the size out.

CASSLTSESPGYTF,TGTGCCAGCAGCTTGACCTCCGAGAGTCCTGGCTACACCTTC,-,14,TRBJ1-2,TRBV7-6,-
CAITTGQGAGANVLTF,TGTGCCATCACCACGGGACAGGGCGCTGGGGCCAACGTCCTGACTTTC,many,16,TRBJ2-6,TRBV10-3,TRBD1
CATSRGPRPF,TGTGCCACCAGCAGAGGTCCACGACCCTTC,many,10,TRBJ2-4,TRBV15,-
CASQGAGANVLTF,TGTGCCAGCCAGGGTGCTGGGGCCAACGTCCTGACTTTC,-,13,TRBJ2-6,TRBV2,-
CSVATGRPHEQYF,TGCAGCGTTGCGACAGGCCGGCCCCACGAGCAGTACTTC,many,13,TRBJ2-7,TRBV29-1,-
CASSSLMRGLGYEQYF,TGTGCCAGCAGCTCCCTTATGCGGGGGTTAGGATACGAGCAGTACTTC,many,16,TRBJ2-7,TRBV5-5,TRBD2
CASSQRGNGAEAFF,TGTGCCAGCAGCCAGAGGGGAAACGGGGCTGAAGCTTTCTTT,many,14,TRBJ1-1,TRBV4-2,-
CASSPTNRNQPQHF,TGTGCCAGCAGTCCTACGAACCGCAATCAGCCCCAGCATTTT,many,14,TRBJ1-5,TRBV28,-
CASSLYEQYF,TGTGCCAGCAGTCTCTACGAGCAGTACTTC,many,10,TRBJ2-7,TRBV28,-
CASSGSGGGPYEQYF,TGTGCCAGCAGCGGGAGCGGCGGGGGGCCCTACGAGCAGTACTTC,many,15,TRBJ2-7,TRBV9,TRBD2
CASSSLGGDQPQHF,TGTGCCAGCAGTTCCCTCGGGGGCGATCAGCCCCAGCATTTT,many,14,TRBJ1-5,TRBV12-3/TRBV12-4,-
CSVDPGETQYF,TGCAGCGTTGATCCCGGGGAGACCCAGTACTTC,few,11,TRBJ2-5,TRBV29-1,-
CASSLVAQGAGELFF,TGTGCCAGCAGCTTAGTAGCACAGGGGGCCGGGGAGCTGTTTTTT,-,15,TRBJ2-2,TRBV11-2,TRBD1
CSVDSRGGETQYF,TGCAGCGTTGATAGCAGGGGAGGAGAGACCCAGTACTTC,many,13,TRBJ2-5,TRBV29-1,-
CSFSLAGGGTDTQYF,TGCAGCTTCTCCCTGGCAGGGGGGGGCACAGATACGCAGTATTTT,many,15,TRBJ2-3,TRBV29-1,-
CSARYPIRAGRTEAFF,TGCAGTGCTAGGTATCCAATAAGGGCGGGGAGGACTGAAGCTTTCTTT,few,16,TRBJ1-1,TRBV20-1,-
CASNQRSRPHRATNEKLFF,TGTGCCAGCAACCAAAGGTCCAGGCCCCATCGAGCAACTAATGAAAAACTGTTTTTT,few,19,TRBJ1-4,TRBV28,-
CASSYWDGYEQYF,TGTGCCAGCAGTTACTGGGACGGCTACGAGCAGTACTTC,-,13,TRBJ2-7,TRBV6-5,-
CASSQISESSYNEQFF,TGCGCCAGCAGCCAGATTAGCGAATCTTCCTACAATGAGCAGTTCTTC,many,16,TRBJ2-1,TRBV4-1,-
CASSPRTSGRPVGNEQYF,TGTGCCAGCAGTCCTAGGACTAGCGGGAGGCCGGTCGGGAACGAGCAGTACTTC,many,18,TRBJ2-7,TRBV28,TRBD2
CASSFSSPGPYTDTQYF,TGTGCCAGCAGCTTTAGTTCCCCGGGACCGTACACAGATACGCAGTATTTT,-,17,TRBJ2-3,TRBV3-1,-
CASSSEAQPQHF,TGTGCCAGCAGCTCCGAGGCGCAGCCCCAGCATTTT,many,12,TRBJ1-5,TRBV3-1,-
CSARVNRNTEAFF,TGCAGTGCTAGAGTAAATCGCAACACTGAAGCTTTCTTT,few,13,TRBJ1-1,TRBV20-1,-
CATSDRWKAVNEQFF,TGTGCCACCAGTGACCGATGGAAAGCGGTCAATGAGCAGTTCTTC,few,15,TRBJ2-1,TRBV24-1,-
CASSYDGRTDTQYF,TGTGCCAGCAGTTACGACGGGCGCACAGATACGCAGTATTTT,-,14,TRBJ2-3,TRBV12-3/TRBV12-4,-
CASSLANEPGPQYF,TGTGCCAGCAGTTTAGCAAACGAACCGGGACCGCAGTATTTT,many,14,TRBJ2-3,TRBV12-3/TRBV12-4,-
CASSQGNRISEQYF,TGTGCCAGCAGCCAAGGAAACAGAATTAGTGAGCAGTACTTC,many,14,TRBJ2-7,TRBV4-2,-
CATSAPDSYEQYF,TGTGCCACCAGTGCCCCGGACAGCTACGAGCAGTACTTC,many,13,TRBJ2-7,TRBV24-1,-
CASSLPRRTRVEAFF,TGTGCCAGCAGTTTACCGAGAAGGACTCGGGTTGAAGCTTTCTTT,few,15,TRBJ1-1,TRBV27,-
CAISEGGVQVDEQYF,TGTGCCATCAGTGAAGGGGGAGTACAGGTCGACGAGCAGTACTTC,many,15,TRBJ2-7,TRBV10-3,-
CASSPTQGRTEAFF,TGTGCCAGCAGTCCTACACAGGGGAGGACTGAAGCTTTCTTT,many,14,TRBJ1-1,TRBV6-2/TRBV6-3,TRBD1
CASSLFGQGGGYTF,TGCGCCAGCAGCTTGTTCGGACAGGGTGGTGGCTACACCTTC,many,14,TRBJ1-2,TRBV5-1,TRBD1
CASSIYTSPDGYTF,TGTGCCAGTAGTATCTACACCTCGCCCGATGGCTACACCTTC,many,14,TRBJ1-2,TRBV19,-
CASTDSGYTEAFF,TGTGCCAGCACCGACAGCGGATACACTGAAGCTTTCTTT,many,13,TRBJ1-1,TRBV7-9,-
CASSSLQETQYF,TGTGCCAGCAGCTCCCTCCAAGAGACCCAGTACTTC,many,12,TRBJ2-5,TRBV7-2,-
CASRPLGFPGYEQYF,TGTGCCAGCAGGCCCCTGGGCTTTCCGGGGTACGAGCAGTACTTC,few,15,TRBJ2-7,TRBV6-2/TRBV6-3,-
CATRYLGEQFF,TGTGCCACCAGGTACTTGGGTGAGCAGTTCTTC,few,11,TRBJ2-1,TRBV24-1,-
CSARSKISYEQYF,TGCAGTGCTAGATCCAAGATCTCCTACGAGCAGTACTTC,many,13,TRBJ2-7,TRBV20-1,-
CASSTGPGKSYEQFF,TGTGCCAGCAGCACCGGCCCAGGGAAGTCCTATGAGCAGTTCTTC,-,15,TRBJ2-1,TRBV11-2,-
CASSQDWQSTDTQYF,TGCGCCAGCAGCCAAGATTGGCAAAGCACAGATACGCAGTATTTT,many,15,TRBJ2-3,TRBV4-3,-
CASSYARAGANVLTF,TGTGCCAGCAGTTACGCCAGGGCCGGGGCCAACGTCCTGACTTTC,many,15,TRBJ2-6,TRBV6-5,-
CASSSDHYGYTF,TGTGCCAGCAGCTCCGACCACTATGGCTACACCTTC,-,12,TRBJ1-2,TRBV7-9,-
CASSGTGGTTEAFF,TGTGCCAGCAGTGGGACAGGGGGCACCACTGAAGCTTTCTTT,many,14,TRBJ1-1,TRBV6-1,TRBD1
CASSQGDSRNTQYF,TGTGCCAGCAGCCAAGGGGACTCACGCAATACGCAGTATTTT,few,14,TRBJ2-3,TRBV14,-
CSVTGQVGNEQFF,TGCAGCGTGACCGGACAGGTGGGGAATGAGCAGTTCTTC,many,13,TRBJ2-1,TRBV29-1,TRBD1
CASSLMTRPSGANVLTF,TGCGCCAGCAGCCTAATGACCCGACCCTCTGGGGCCAACGTCCTGACTTTC,few,17,TRBJ2-6,TRBV4-1,-
CASSPGQISKNIQYF,TGTGCCAGCAGTCCGGGACAAATCTCCAAAAACATTCAGTACTTC,few,15,TRBJ2-4,TRBV28,-
CATSRDREGIAKNIQYF,TGTGCCACCAGCAGAGATCGGGAGGGAATAGCCAAAAACATTCAGTACTTC,few,17,TRBJ2-4,TRBV15,TRBD2
CASSQSTAYQETQYF,TGCGCCAGCAGCCAAAGCACAGCGTACCAAGAGACCCAGTACTTC,-,15,TRBJ2-5,TRBV4-3,-
CASSSSRLESGSYEQYF,TGTGCCAGCAGCTCCTCTCGACTAGAGTCTGGCTCCTACGAGCAGTACTTC,-,17,TRBJ2-7,TRBV7-9,-
CASSYAWEQYF,TGTGCCAGCAGTTACGCTTGGGAGCAGTACTTC,many,11,TRBJ2-7,TRBV6-2/TRBV6-3,-
CASSLFSWTGGNEQFF,TGTGCCAGCAGTTTATTTTCCTGGACAGGGGGGAATGAGCAGTTCTTC,-,16,TRBJ2-1,TRBV6-2/TRBV6-3,TRBD1
CASSRAGGILETQYF,TGCGCCAGCAGCAGGGCGGGAGGAATCCTCGAGACCCAGTACTTC,few,15,TRBJ2-5,TRBV5-1,TRBD2
CASTLTAYEQYF,TGTGCCAGCACCCTGACAGCCTACGAGCAGTACTTC,many,12,TRBJ2-7,TRBV2,-
CRSSSGSNQPQHF,TGCAGATCCTCGTCAGGGAGCAATCAGCCCCAGCATTTT,many,13,TRBJ1-5,TRBV20-1,-
CASRLRAGTGRIPLHF,TGTGCCAGCCGCTTAAGGGCCGGGACAGGCAGGATACCCCTCCACTTT,-,16,TRBJ1-6,TRBV7-3,TRBD1
CASSPLTGTEAFF,TGTGCCAGCAGCCCTCTAACAGGGACTGAAGCTTTCTTT,-,13,TRBJ1-1,TRBV7-9,-
CASSVGGDGTEAFF,TGTGCCAGCAGCGTAGGGGGTGATGGCACTGAAGCTTTCTTT,few,14,TRBJ1-1,TRBV9,-
CASSYTTGGESPLHF,TGTGCCAGCAGTTACACAACAGGGGGCGAATCACCCCTCCACTTT,many,15,TRBJ1-6,TRBV6-5,TRBD1
CASRASGGDGEQFF,TGCGCCAGCAGAGCTAGCGGGGGGGACGGTGAGCAGTTCTTC,many,14,TRBJ2-1,TRBV10-2,TRBD2